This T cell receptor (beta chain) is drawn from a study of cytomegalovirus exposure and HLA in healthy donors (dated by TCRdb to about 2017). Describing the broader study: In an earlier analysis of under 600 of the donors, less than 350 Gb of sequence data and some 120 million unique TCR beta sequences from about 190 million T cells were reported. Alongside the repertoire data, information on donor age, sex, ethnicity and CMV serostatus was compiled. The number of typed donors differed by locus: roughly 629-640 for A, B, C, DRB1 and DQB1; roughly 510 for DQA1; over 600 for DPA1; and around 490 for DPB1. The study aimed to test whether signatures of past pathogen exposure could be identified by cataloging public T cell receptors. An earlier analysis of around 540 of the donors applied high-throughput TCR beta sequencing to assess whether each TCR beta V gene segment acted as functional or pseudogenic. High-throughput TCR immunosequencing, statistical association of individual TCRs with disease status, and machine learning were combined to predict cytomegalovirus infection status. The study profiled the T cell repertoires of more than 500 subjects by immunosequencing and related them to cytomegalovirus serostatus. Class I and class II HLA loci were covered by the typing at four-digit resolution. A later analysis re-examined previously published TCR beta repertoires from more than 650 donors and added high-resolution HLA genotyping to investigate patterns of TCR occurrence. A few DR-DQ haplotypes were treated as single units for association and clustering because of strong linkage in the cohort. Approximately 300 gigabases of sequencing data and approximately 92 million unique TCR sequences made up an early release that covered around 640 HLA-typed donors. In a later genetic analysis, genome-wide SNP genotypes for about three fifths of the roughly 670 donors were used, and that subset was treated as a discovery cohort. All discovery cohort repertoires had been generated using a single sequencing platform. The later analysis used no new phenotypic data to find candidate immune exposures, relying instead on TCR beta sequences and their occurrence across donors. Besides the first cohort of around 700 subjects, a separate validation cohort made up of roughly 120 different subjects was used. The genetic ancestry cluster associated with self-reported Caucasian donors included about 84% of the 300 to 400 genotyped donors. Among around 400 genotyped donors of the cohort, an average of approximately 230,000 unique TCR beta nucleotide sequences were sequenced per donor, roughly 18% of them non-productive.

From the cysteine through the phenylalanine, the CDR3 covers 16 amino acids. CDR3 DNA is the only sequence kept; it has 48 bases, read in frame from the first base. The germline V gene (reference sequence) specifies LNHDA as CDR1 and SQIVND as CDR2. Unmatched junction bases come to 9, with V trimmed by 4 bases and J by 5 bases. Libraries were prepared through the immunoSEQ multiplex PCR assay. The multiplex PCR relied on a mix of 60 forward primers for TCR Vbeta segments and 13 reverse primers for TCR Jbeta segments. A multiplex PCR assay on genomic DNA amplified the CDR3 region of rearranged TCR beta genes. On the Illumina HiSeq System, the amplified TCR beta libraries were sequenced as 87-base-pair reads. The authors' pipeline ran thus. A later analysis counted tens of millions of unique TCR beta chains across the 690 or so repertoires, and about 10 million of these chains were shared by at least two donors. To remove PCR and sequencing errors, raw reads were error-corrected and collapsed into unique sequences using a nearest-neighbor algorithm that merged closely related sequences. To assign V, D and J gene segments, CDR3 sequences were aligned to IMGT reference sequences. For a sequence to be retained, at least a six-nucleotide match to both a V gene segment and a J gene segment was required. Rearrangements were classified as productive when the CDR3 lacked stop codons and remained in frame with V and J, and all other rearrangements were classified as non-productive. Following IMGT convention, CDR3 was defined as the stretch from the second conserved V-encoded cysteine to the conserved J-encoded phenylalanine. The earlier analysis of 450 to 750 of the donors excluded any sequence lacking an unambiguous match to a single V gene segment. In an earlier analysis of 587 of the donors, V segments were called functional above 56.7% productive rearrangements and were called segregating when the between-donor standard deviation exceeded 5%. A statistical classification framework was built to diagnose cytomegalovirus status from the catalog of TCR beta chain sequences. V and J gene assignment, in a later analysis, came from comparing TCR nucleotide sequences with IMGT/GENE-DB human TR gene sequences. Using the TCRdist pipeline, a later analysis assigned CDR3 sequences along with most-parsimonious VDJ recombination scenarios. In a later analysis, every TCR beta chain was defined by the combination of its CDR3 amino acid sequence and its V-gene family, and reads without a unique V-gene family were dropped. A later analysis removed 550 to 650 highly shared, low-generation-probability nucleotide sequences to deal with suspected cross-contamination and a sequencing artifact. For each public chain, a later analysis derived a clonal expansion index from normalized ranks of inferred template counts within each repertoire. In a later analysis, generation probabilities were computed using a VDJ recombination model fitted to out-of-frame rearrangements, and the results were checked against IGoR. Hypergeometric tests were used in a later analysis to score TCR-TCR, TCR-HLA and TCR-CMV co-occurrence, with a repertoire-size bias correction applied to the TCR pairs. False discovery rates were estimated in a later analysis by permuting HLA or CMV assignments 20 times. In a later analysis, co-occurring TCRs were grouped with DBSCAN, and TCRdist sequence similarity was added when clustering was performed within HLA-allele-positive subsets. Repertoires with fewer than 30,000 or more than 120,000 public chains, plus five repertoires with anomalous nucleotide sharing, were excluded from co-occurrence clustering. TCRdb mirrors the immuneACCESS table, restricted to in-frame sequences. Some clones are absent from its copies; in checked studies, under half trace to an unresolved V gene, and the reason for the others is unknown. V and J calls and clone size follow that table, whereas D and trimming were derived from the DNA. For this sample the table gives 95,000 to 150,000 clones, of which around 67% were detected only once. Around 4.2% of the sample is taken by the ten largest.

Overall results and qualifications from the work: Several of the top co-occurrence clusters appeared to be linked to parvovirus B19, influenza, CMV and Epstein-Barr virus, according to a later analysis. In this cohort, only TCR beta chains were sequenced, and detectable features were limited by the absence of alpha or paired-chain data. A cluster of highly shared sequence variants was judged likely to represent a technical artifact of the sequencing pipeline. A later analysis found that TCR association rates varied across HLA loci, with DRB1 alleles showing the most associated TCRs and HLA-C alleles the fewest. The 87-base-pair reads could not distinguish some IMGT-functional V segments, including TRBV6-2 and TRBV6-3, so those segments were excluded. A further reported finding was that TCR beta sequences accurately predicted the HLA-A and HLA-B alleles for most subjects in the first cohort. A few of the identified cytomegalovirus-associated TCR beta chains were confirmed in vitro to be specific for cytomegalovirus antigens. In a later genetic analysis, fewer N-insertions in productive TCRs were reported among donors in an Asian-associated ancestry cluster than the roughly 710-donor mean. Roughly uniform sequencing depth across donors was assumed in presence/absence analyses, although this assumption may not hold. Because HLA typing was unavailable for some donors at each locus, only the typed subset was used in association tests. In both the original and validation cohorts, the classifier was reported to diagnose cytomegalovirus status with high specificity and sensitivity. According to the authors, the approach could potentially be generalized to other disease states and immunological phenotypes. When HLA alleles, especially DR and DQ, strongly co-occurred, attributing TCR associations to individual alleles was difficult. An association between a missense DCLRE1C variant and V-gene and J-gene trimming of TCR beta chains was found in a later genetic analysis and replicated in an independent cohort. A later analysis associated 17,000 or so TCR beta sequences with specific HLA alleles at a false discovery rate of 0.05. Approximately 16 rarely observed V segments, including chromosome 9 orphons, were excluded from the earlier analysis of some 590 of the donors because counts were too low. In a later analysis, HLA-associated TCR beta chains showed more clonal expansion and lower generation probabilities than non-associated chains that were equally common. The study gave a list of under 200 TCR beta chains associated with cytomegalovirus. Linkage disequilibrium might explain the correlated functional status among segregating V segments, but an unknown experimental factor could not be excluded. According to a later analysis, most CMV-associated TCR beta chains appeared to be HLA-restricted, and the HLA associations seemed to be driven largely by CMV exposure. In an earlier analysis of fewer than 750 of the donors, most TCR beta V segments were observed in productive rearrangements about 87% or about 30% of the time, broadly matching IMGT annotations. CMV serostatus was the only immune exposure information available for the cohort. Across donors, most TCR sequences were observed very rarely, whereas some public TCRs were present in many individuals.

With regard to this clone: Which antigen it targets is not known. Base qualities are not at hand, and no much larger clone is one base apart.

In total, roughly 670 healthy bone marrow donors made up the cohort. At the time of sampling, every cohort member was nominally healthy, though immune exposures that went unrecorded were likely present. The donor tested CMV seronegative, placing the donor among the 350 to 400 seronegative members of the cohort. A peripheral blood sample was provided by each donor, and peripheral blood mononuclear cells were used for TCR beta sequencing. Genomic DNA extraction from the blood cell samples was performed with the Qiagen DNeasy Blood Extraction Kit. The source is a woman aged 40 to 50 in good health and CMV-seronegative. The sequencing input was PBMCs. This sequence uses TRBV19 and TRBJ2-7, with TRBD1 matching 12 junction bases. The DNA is TGTGCCAGTAGTAGCCGGGACAGGGGGCATCCTGACGAGCAGTACTTC. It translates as CASSSRDRGHPDEQYF.